This passage covers 31 T cell receptor beta chains from one sample sequenced in a study of technical replicates of blood from a few donors. Measured with immunoSEQ multiplex PCR; TCRdb has only the in-frame clones, and not every one. The sample has about 87,000 clones, 95% seen once. Sequenced input: T cells isolated from PBMCs. These receptors were obtained from a human donor in good health.

This chain connects TRBV19 to TRBJ2-7, with a tentative D call TRBD2 (6 bases). CDR1 and CDR2 (germline): LNHDA, SQIVND (reference sequence). V dropped 3 bases and J dropped 2 bases, with 14 bases sitting between them. CDR3 length equals 15 residues. CDR3 sequence reads: CASSITGGETYEQYF. DNA for the CDR3: TGTGCCAGTAGTATTACTGGAGGGGAAACCTACGAGCAGTACTTC.

This sequence joins TRBV19 and TRBJ2-1; 7 bases fit TRBD1. With V trimmed by 4 bases and J by 1 base, 4 bases remained unmatched. This CDR3 has 15 residues. Germline CDR1 reads LNHDA; CDR2 reads SQIVND (reference sequence). CDR3 nucleotides: TGTGCCAGTAGTACTCCGGGACAGTCCTACAATGAGCAGTTCTTC. Its protein is CASSTPGQSYNEQFF.

The chain couples TRBV7-8 to TRBJ2-1; TRBD2 matches at 11 bases. Germline V gives CDR1 SGHVS, CDR2 FQNEAQ. Trimming at V came to 4 bases and at J to 9 bases, leaving 11 bases not matched to a gene. CDR3 length: 16 residues. This CDR3 is CASSWPASGRLGEQFF. DNA for the CDR3: TGTGCCAGCAGCTGGCCGGCTAGCGGGAGGTTGGGTGAGCAGTTCTTC.

The V and J genes are TRBV30 and TRBJ1-4; 9 nucleotides match TRBD1. The ends lost 8 bases at V and 0 bases at J; junction bases unmatched: 7. The germline CDR1 and CDR2 sequences are GTSNPN and SVGIG (reference sequence). The CDR3 extends over 15 amino acids. CDR3 region: CARTGTGTTNEKLFF. CDR3 nucleotide sequence: TGTGCCAGAACCGGGACAGGGACAACTAATGAAAAACTGTTTTTT.

This chain links TRBV28 with TRBJ1-2, with 9 nucleotides matching TRBD1. The junction had 9 bases not matched to a gene; V was cut back by 3 bases and J by 7 bases. The CDR3 has 15 amino acids. The germline gives CDR1 MDHEN, CDR2 SYDVKM. CDR3: CASSFRDREGSGYTF. In DNA form, the CDR3 reads TGTGCCAGCAGTTTTAGGGACAGGGAAGGCTCTGGCTACACCTTC.

This sequence joins TRBV28 and TRBJ2-1, with TRBD2 identical over 9 bases. In germline, CDR1 is MDHEN, CDR2 SYDVKM. CDR3 length: 17 amino acids. With V trimmed by 6 bases and J by 4 bases, 13 bases remained unmatched. CDR3 sequence (DNA): TGTGCCAGCAGATTCCCGAGACTAGCGGCAGAATACAATGAGCAGTTCTTC. Its translation is CASRFPRLAAEYNEQFF.

The chain joins TRBV7-6 to TRBJ2-7; 9 positions agree with TRBD2. The germline V gene has CDR1 SGHVS and CDR2 FNYEAQ. With 5 bases clipped from V and 0 bases from J, the junction kept 14 bases outside the gene matches. The CDR3 has 18 residues. Here the CDR3 reads CASSDSPSGAYGSYEQYF. CDR3 bases: TGTGCCAGCAGCGACAGCCCTAGCGGGGCTTACGGCTCCTACGAGCAGTACTTC.

This chain uses TRBV5-7 with TRBJ1-1; possibly TRBD1 for D (6 bases). TRBV5-7 is given ORF status, its function remaining uncertain. Trimming removed 3 bases from V and 0 bases from J, with 9 bases in between. The CDR3 contains 14 residues. In DNA, the CDR3 is TGTGCCAGCAGCTCGGGACACCTGAACACTGAAGCTTTCTTT. Protein product: CASSSGHLNTEAFF.

The chain joins TRBV6-6 to TRBJ2-4; 10 nucleotides match TRBD1. This CDR3 contains 12 residues. V lost 10 bases, J lost 6 bases, and 3 bases stayed unmatched. Germline V gene sequence: CDR1 MNHNY, CDR2 SVGAGI (reference sequence). Here the CDR3 reads CATGTGVNIQYF. CDR3 nucleotide sequence: TGTGCCACCGGGACAGGGGTAAACATTCAGTACTTC.

The gene calls are TRBV11-2 and TRBJ2-7; 7 bases are shared with TRBD1. V lost 1 base and J lost 2; bases outside the gene matches: 5. Germline V CDR1 and CDR2: SGHAT, FQNNGV. The CDR3 extends over 15 amino acids. The CDR3 DNA reads TGTGCCAGCAGCTTAGTGGGGACAGAGACCTACGAGCAGTACTTC. It encodes CASSLVGTETYEQYF.

The chain is built from TRBV5-6 and TRBJ2-1; 9 bases are a match to TRBD2. After removal of 4 bases from V and 7 bases from J, the junction contained 12 bases not matched to a gene. The CDR3 is 16 residues long. Germline loops: CDR1 SGHDT, CDR2 YYEEEE. CDR3 sequence (DNA): TGTGCCAGCAGCCCCGAGGGACTAGCAGCTCAGAATGAGCAGTTCTTC. This gives the protein CASSPEGLAAQNEQFF.

The chain recombines TRBV9 with TRBJ1-4, with D possibly matching TRBD1 (5 bases). Germline V gene sequence: CDR1 SGDLS, CDR2 YYNGEE. The V and J ends lost 1 base and 7 bases respectively, with 14 bases between them. The CDR3 runs 15 residues. The CDR3 sequence: CASSVSGATIEKLFF. The CDR3 DNA reads as TGTGCCAGCAGCGTAAGCGGGGCCACGATTGAAAAACTGTTTTTT.

This chain connects TRBV27 to TRBJ2-7; possibly TRBD2 for D (6 bases). The V gene lost 5 bases and the J gene lost 1 base, with 12 bases spanning the gap. The CDR3 covers 14 residues. CDR1 and CDR2 from the germline V gene are MNHEY and SMNVEV (reference sequence). DNA of the CDR3: TGTGCCAGCAGTCCCCAGACTAGTTCCTACGAGCAGTACTTC. Translating gives CASSPQTSSYEQYF.

The rearrangement links TRBV10-3 to TRBJ2-7; D remains unclear. V lost 0 bases and J lost 5, with 14 bases in between. This CDR3 is 15 amino acids long. Germline V CDR1 and CDR2: ENHRY, SYGVKD. The CDR3 DNA follows: TGTGCCATCAGTGAGTCTTGGAGCGCGGTCCACGAGCAGTACTTC. Translating it yields CAISESWSAVHEQYF.

The chain links TRBV4-3 to TRBJ2-7; 8 bases align to TRBD1. CDR1 LGHNA and CDR2 YSLEER come from the germline V gene. The CDR3 loop spans 14 amino acids. With V trimmed by 5 bases and J by 6 bases, 9 bases remained unmatched. The CDR3: CASSMDRAVGEQYF. The DNA for the CDR3 is TGCGCCAGCAGCATGGACAGGGCGGTCGGCGAGCAGTACTTC.

This clone showed up just a few times. The V and J genes are TRBV30 and TRBJ1-1, with unresolved D. Germline V CDR1 and CDR2: GTSNPN, SVGIG (reference sequence). Trimming left V 2 bases short and J 5 bases short, with 12 bases between. The CDR3 has 13 amino acids. The CDR3 DNA reads as TGTGCCTGGAGTCCTAGGTGGGAGACTGAAGCTTTCTTT. It encodes CAWSPRWETEAFF.

The J gene is TRBJ2-3, the V gene TRBV5-1, with D tentatively TRBD1 (5 bases). The CDR3 extends over 16 amino acids. V lost 0 bases and J lost 5, with 16 bases in between. Per the germline V gene, CDR1 is SGHRS and CDR2 is YFSETQ. CDR3 protein: CASSLDARVVKDTQYF. The CDR3 nucleotides are TGCGCCAGCAGCTTGGATGCCAGGGTCGTTAAAGATACGCAGTATTTT.

This chain connects TRBV5-1 to TRBJ2-3; D is unresolved. The CDR3 is 13 residues long. With 0 bases removed from V and 6 bases from J, the gap between germline ends came to 8 bases. Germline loops: CDR1 SGHRS, CDR2 YFSETQ. The CDR3 loop reads CASSLAGYDTQYF. For the CDR3, the DNA is TGCGCCAGCAGCTTGGCCGGTTACGATACGCAGTATTTT.

V and J are TRBV6-5 and TRBJ1-1, with 7 bases that match TRBD1. V lost 5 bases to trimming and J lost 5 bases; unmatched junction nucleotides: 8. Germline assignment: CDR1 MNHEY and CDR2 SVGAGI. The CDR3 has 14 amino acids. The chain's CDR3 is CASSPITGDTEAFF. The CDR3 coding sequence is TGTGCCAGCAGTCCGATTACAGGGGATACTGAAGCTTTCTTT.

The genes are TRBV15 and TRBJ2-7; TRBD2 matches at 7 bases. V shed 4 bases, J shed 9 bases, and the junction held 12 bases outside the gene matches. The CDR3 is made up of 14 amino acids. Per germline, CDR1 LNHNV and CDR2 YYDKDF (reference sequence). The CDR3 loop reads CATSKAGRLGGQYF. Written as DNA, the CDR3 is TGTGCCACCAGCAAAGCGGGGCGCCTTGGCGGGCAGTACTTC.

This chain joins TRBV21-1 and TRBJ1-4; the tabulated D call, TRBD1, remains unverified against the DNA. TRBV21-1 is shown as a pseudogene. This CDR3 is 17 amino acids long. Written as DNA, the CDR3 is TGTGCCAGCAGCACCTTTTGCCCCGGGACAGGGAACGAAAAACTGTTTTTT. It codes for CASSTFCPGTGNEKLFF.

The CDR3 coding sequence is TGTGCCACCAGCAAGGACAGGGGGCTAGCAGGGGCCAACGTCCTGACTTTC. Protein sequence: CATSKDRGLAGANVLTF. The chain carries TRBV15 and TRBJ2-6; 11 nucleotides agree with TRBD1. The V gene end was trimmed by 4 bases and the J gene end by 4 bases; junction bases not matched to a gene: 6. The CDR3 is made up of 17 amino acids. Germline values: CDR1 LNHNV, CDR2 YYDKDF (reference sequence).

Remarks on this clone: The junction departs from germline at one end; a sequencing error may be responsible. The gene calls are TRBV6-1 and TRBJ2-6; D call uncertain. The CDR3 spans 16 residues. Germline CDR1 MNHNS, CDR2 SASEGT. DNA of the CDR3: TGTGCCAGCAGTGCTATTTACCCGTCTGAGGCCAACGTCCTGACTTTC. Translated, it gives CASSAIYPSEANVLTF.

The chain employs TRBV7-2 and TRBJ1-5; TRBD1 aligns across 7 bases. This CDR3 region has 19 residues. The J segment lost 0 bases and the V segment lost 2 bases, leaving 13 bases of the junction unmatched. Germline V gene sequence: CDR1 SGHTA, CDR2 FQGNSA. CDR3 in DNA: TGTGCCAGCAGCTTATTCGCTTACAGGGGCGAGGATAGCAATCAGCCCCAGCATTTT. Protein: CASSLFAYRGEDSNQPQHF.

This clone has a handful of counts. The rearrangement uses TRBV2 and TRBJ1-1, with TRBD1 as a possible D gene (5 bases). Germline-derived CDR1 and CDR2 are SNHLY and FYNNEI. The CDR3 sequence is 13 residues long. The ends were cut back, 4 bases at V and 11 bases at J, with 17 bases in the middle. The CDR3 region is CASSGDSRVEAFF. In DNA, the CDR3 is TGTGCCAGCAGTGGAGACAGTCGGGTGGAGGCTTTCTTT.

The chain has TRBV2 and TRBJ2-2; TRBD2 is a possible D gene (5 bases). CDR3 size: 11 residues. Trimming shortened V by 7 bases and J by 8 bases, and 8 bases separated the two germline ends. The V gene's germline CDR1 is SNHLY and CDR2 FYNNEI. CDR3 coding DNA: TGTGCCAGCACGGGCGGGGGGGAGCTGTTTTTT. As protein: CASTGGGELFF.

This rearrangement joins TRBV19 to TRBJ1-2; D gene unclear. CDR1 LNHDA and CDR2 SQIVND come from the germline V gene (reference sequence). V was clipped by 2 bases and J by 5 bases, with 12 bases between them. This CDR3 region has 14 residues. The CDR3 spells CASSINSIEYGYTF. In DNA form, the CDR3 reads TGTGCCAGTAGTATAAACAGCATAGAGTATGGCTACACCTTC.

The rearrangement joins TRBV6-5 to TRBJ1-2; D ambiguous. The CDR3 is made up of 13 amino acids. The germline V gene has CDR1 MNHEY and CDR2 SVGAGI. V was shortened by 7 bases and J by 0 bases, with 9 bases between the two germline ends. The DNA for the CDR3 is TGTGCCAGCATTTCCGCGGCTAACTATGGCTACACCTTC. As protein: CASISAANYGYTF.

The chain carries TRBV2 and TRBJ2-1, with D possibly being TRBD2 (5 bases). Between the trimmed V and J ends, which lost 5 bases and 0 bases, there was a span of 5 bases. This CDR3 is built from 13 residues. Germline V gives CDR1 SNHLY, CDR2 FYNNEI. CDR3 bases: TGTGCCAGCAGTCGGGGCTCCTACAATGAGCAGTTCTTC. Translated, it gives CASSRGSYNEQFF.

The J gene is TRBJ1-1, the V gene TRBV6-5, with no clear D. The CDR3 length is 12 residues. Germline lookup yields CDR1 MNHEY and CDR2 SVGAGI. V lost 7 bases to trimming and J lost 6 bases, with 12 bases between them. The CDR3 DNA reads as TGTGCCAGCACCCCAAAAGGAGCTGAAGCTTTCTTT. As protein: CASTPKGAEAFF.

The V gene is TRBV6-5, the J gene TRBJ1-1; D is possibly TRBD1 (5 bases). Germline CDR1 reads MNHEY; CDR2 reads SVGAGI. CDR3 size: 15 residues. V lost 4 bases and J 0 bases, leaving 12 bases between the germline ends. For the CDR3, the DNA is TGTGCCAGCAGTTGGGGGAGGGGCATGAACACTGAAGCTTTCTTT. Its protein product is CASSWGRGMNTEAFF.